This T cell receptor (beta chain) was profiled in a study of T cells in localized non-small cell lung cancer. Using immunoSEQ multiplex PCR, the repertoire was profiled, and TCRdb retains in-frame clones only, with some absent. The sample yields tens of thousands of clones, roughly 80% seen once. The germline V gene encodes CDR1 GTSNPN and CDR2 SVGIG (reference sequence). V dropped 3 bases and J dropped 0 bases, with 9 bases sitting between them. The CDR3 is 14 residues long. The TCR was taken from a man aged 35 to 69 with stage III squamous cell lung carcinoma. The chain recombines TRBV30 with TRBJ1-3, with D unclear. The sample here was peripheral blood, taken before any cancer treatment. The chain's CDR3 is CAWRDPLSGNTIYF. CDR3 DNA sequence: TGTGCCTGGAGGGACCCTCTCTCTGGAAACACCATATATTTT.